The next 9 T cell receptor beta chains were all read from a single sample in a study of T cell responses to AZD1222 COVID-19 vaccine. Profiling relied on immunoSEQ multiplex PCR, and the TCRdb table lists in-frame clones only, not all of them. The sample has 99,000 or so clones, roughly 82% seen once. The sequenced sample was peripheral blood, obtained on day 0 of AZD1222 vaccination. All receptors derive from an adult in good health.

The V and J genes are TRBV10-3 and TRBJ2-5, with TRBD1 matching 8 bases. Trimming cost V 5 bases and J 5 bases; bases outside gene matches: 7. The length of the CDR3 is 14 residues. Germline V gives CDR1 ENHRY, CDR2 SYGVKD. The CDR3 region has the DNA TGTGCCATCAGTCCCTCAGGGGGCTATGAGACCCAGTACTTC. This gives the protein CAISPSGGYETQYF.

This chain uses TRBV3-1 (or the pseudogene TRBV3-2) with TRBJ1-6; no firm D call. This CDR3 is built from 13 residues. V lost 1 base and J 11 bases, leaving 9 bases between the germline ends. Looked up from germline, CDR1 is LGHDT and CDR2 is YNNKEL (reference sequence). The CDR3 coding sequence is TGTGCCAGCAGCCAAGTGGATACGGCACCCCTCCACTTT. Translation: CASSQVDTAPLHF.

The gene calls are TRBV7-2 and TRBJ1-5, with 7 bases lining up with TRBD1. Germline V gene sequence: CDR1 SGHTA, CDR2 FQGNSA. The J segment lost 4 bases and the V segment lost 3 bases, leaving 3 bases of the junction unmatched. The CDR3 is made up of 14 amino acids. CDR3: CASSFDRANQPQHF. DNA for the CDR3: TGTGCCAGCAGCTTTGACAGGGCTAATCAGCCCCAGCATTTT.

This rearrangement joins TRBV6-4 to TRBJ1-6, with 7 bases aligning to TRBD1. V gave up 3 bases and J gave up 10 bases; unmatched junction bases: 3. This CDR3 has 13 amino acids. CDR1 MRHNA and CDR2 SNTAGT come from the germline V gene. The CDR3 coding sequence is TGTGCCAGCAGTGAGCAGGGGGGCTCACCCCTCCACTTT. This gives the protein CASSEQGGSPLHF.

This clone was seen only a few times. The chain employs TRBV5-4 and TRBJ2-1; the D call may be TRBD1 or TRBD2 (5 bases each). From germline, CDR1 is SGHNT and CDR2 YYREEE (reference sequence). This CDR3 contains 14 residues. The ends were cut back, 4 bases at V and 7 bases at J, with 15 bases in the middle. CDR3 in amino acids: CASSKTGDRNEQFF. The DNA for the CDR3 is TGTGCCAGCAGCAAAACCGGGGACCGAAATGAGCAGTTCTTC.

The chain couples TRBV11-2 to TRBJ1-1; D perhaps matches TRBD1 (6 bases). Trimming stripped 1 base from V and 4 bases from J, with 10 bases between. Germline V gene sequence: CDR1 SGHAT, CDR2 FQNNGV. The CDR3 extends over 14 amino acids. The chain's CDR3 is CASSLVIGGTEAFF. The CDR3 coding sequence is TGTGCCAGCAGCTTAGTGATAGGGGGCACTGAAGCTTTCTTT.

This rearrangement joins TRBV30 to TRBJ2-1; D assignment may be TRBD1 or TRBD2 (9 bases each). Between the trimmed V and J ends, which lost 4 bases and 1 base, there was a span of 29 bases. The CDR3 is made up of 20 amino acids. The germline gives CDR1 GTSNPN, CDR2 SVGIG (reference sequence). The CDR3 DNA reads TGTGCCTGGATCCTCACAGGGGGCAAGGCTAGCGGGGTGTCCTACAATGAGCAGTTCTTC. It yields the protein CAWILTGGKASGVSYNEQFF.

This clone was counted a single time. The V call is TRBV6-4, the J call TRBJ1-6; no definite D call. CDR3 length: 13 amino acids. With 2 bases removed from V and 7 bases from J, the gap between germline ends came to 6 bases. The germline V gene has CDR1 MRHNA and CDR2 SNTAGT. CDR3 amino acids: CASSDRGNSPLHF. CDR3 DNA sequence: TGTGCCAGCAGTGACAGAGGGAATTCACCCCTCCACTTT.

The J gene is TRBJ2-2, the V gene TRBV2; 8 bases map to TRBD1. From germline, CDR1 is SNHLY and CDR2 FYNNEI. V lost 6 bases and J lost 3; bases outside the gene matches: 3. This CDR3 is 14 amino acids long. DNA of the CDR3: TGTGCCAGCAGGGTACAGGGGGACACCGGGGAGCTGTTTTTT. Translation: CASRVQGDTGELFF.